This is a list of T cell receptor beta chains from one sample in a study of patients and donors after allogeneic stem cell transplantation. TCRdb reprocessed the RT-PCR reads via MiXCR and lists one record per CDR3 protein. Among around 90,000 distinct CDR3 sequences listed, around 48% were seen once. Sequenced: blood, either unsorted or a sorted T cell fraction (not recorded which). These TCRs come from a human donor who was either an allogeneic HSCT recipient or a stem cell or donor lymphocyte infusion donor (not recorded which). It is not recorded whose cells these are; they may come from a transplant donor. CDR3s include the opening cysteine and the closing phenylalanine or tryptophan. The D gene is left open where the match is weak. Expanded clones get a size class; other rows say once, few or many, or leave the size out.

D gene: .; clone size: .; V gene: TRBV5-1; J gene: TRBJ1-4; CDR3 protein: CASSGRGSEKLFF; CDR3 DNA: TGCGCCAGCAGCGGCAGGGGCAGCGAAAAACTGTTTTTT
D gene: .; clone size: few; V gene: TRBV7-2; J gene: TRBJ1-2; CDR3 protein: CASSLGKNYGYTF; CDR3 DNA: TGTGCCAGCAGCTTGGGGAAAAACTATGGCTACACCTTC
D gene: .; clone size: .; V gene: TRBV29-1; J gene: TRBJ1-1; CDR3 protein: CSVTGWDTEAFF; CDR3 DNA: TGCAGCGTGACAGGCTGGGACACTGAAGCTTTCTTT
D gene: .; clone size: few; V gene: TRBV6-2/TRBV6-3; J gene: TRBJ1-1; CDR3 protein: CASSRYSLLTEAFF; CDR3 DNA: TGTGCCAGCAGTCGCTACTCCCTACTCACTGAAGCTTTCTTT
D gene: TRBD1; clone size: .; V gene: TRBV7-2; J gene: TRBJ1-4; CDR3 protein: CASSRQNRGRGEKLFF; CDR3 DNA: TGTGCCAGCAGCCGACAGAACAGGGGGCGCGGTGAAAAACTGTTTTTT
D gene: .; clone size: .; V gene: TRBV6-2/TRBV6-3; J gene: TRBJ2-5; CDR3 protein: CASGMDQETQYF; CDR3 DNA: TGTGCCAGCGGCATGGACCAAGAGACCCAGTACTTC
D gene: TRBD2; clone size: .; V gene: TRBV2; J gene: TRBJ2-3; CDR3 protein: CASSGVAGGPVTDTQYF; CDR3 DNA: TGTGCCAGCAGTGGGGTAGCGGGAGGGCCCGTCACAGATACGCAGTATTTT
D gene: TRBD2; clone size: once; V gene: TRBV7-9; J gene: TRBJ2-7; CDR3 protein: CASRPDSPSGRANEQYF; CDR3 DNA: TGTGCCAGCAGACCCGACTCGCCCAGCGGGAGAGCTAACGAGCAGTACTTC
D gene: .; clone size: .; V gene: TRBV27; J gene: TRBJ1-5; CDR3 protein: CASSVTQPQHF; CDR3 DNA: TGTGCCAGCAGTGTAACGCAGCCCCAGCATTTT
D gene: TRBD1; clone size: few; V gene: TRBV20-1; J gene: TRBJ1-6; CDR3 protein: CSASRDRVNSPLHF; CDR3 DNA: TGCAGTGCTAGTCGGGACAGAGTTAATTCACCCCTCCACTTT
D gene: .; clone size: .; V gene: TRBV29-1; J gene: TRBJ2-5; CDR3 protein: CSLLNLAGETQYF; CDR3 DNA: TGCAGCCTACTCAATTTGGCTGGAGAGACCCAGTACTTC
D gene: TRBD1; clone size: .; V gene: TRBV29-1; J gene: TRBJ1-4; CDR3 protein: CSVNVRGQVKEKLFF; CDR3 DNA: TGCAGCGTTAACGTTCGGGGACAGGTGAAAGAAAAACTGTTTTTT
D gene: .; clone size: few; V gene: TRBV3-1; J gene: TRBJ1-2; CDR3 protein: CASSQAGEPGSYGYTF; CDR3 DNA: TGTGCCAGCAGCCAAGCAGGGGAACCCGGGAGCTATGGCTACACCTTC
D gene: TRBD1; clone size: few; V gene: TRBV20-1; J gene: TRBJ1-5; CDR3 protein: CSARVIGVTGGRSQPQHF; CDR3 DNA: TGCAGTGCTAGAGTAATTGGGGTTACAGGGGGAAGAAGTCAGCCCCAGCATTTT
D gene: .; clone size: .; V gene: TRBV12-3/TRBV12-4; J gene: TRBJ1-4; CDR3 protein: CASSMQLTAYNEKLFF; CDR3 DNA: TGTGCCAGCAGTATGCAACTGACAGCCTATAATGAAAAACTGTTTTTT
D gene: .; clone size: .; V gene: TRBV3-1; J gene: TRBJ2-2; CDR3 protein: CASTPSVDTGELFF; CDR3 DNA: TGTGCCAGCACCCCATCGGTGGACACCGGGGAGCTGTTTTTT
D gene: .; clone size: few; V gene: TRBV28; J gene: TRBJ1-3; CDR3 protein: CASSSQAPGNTIYF; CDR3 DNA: TGTGCCAGCAGTTCCCAAGCACCTGGAAACACCATATATTTT